These 12 T cell receptor beta chains originate from one sample sequenced in a study of neurological immune-mediated disorders. Time point in this sample: longitudinal time-point 2. One entry per CDR3 protein results from TCRdb running MiXCR on the 5' RACE reads. The data contain about 49,000 distinct CDR3 sequences, about 12% of them seen just once; the ten biggest clones take up 3.5% to 5%. The sample consisted of PBMCs. All receptors derive from a male donor with HTLV-1-associated myelopathy (HAM/TSP).

This clonotype was seen ten or more times. CDR3 DNA sequence: TGCGCCAGCAGCACCGGACTAGCGGGGGGAGTTAGCACAGATACGCAGTATTTT. Translated: CASSTGLAGGVSTDTQYF. V and J are TRBV5-1 and TRBJ2-3; 14 bases are shared with TRBD2. The CDR3 has 18 residues. The junction had 7 bases not matched to a gene; V was cut back by 4 bases and J by 0 bases. From germline, CDR1 is SGHRS and CDR2 YFSETQ.

This clonotype occurred many times. CDR3 in amino acids: CASNSWGTNEQFF. The CDR3 DNA follows: TGTGCCAGCAATTCTTGGGGGACCAATGAGCAGTTCTTC. The chain combines TRBV12-3 or TRBV12-4 with TRBJ2-1, with D possibly called TRBD1 or TRBD2 (5 bases each). Between the trimmed V and J ends, which lost 7 bases and 6 bases, there was a span of 13 bases. The CDR3 totals 13 residues.

On this clonotype itself: A clone one base away is much larger, so this may be a read error. The chain joins TRBV9 to TRBJ2-3; D may match TRBD1 or TRBD2 (5 bases each). This CDR3 region has 15 residues. V was pared by 0 bases and J by 3 bases, with 11 bases between. The germline gives CDR1 SGDLS, CDR2 YYNGEE. The CDR3 coding sequence is TGTGCCAGCAGCGTAGAGGGACCCAGAACAGATACGCAGTATTTT. Amino acids: CASSVEGPRTDTQYF.

The chain uses TRBV11-1 and TRBJ2-2; D is uncertain. CDR1 and CDR2 (germline): SGHAT, FQDESV (reference sequence). The ends were cut back, 5 bases at V and 0 bases at J, with 10 bases in the middle. The CDR3 is 15 residues long. The CDR3 spells CASSPQPSNTGELFF. CDR3 sequence (DNA): TGTGCCAGCAGCCCACAGCCTTCGAACACCGGGGAGCTGTTTTTT.

This clonotype was seen many times. The J gene is TRBJ2-1, the V gene TRBV10-3; 9 bases are a match to TRBD1. Germline assignment: CDR1 ENHRY and CDR2 SYGVKD. This CDR3 contains 15 residues. V lost 6 bases, J lost 6 bases, and 9 bases stayed unmatched. The CDR3 region has the DNA TGTGCCATCAGCCCGCGGGACAGGGTTTCCAATGAGCAGTTCTTC. Its translation is CAISPRDRVSNEQFF.

This clonotype showed up many times. The rearrangement joins TRBV5-1 to TRBJ1-1, with 7 bases matching TRBD1. The CDR3 loop spans 15 amino acids. Germline V CDR1 and CDR2: SGHRS, YFSETQ. The V segment lost 4 bases and the J segment 8 bases; nucleotides outside the gene matches: 14. The CDR3 bases are TGCGCCAGCAGCAACACAAACAGGGGATCTTCGGAAGCTTTCTTT. Protein product: CASSNTNRGSSEAFF.

This clonotype was seen repeatedly, ten times or more. The chain employs TRBV21-1 and TRBJ2-7; the table assigns TRBD1, which was not confirmed against the DNA. TRBV21-1 is reported as a pseudogene. CDR3 length equals 13 residues. The CDR3 loop is CASRDRGVYEQYF. The DNA for the CDR3 is TGTGCCAGCAGGGACAGGGGGGTCTACGAGCAGTACTTC.

In this sample, this clonotype turned up many times. This sequence joins TRBV29-1 and TRBJ1-1, with 7 bases identical to TRBD1. Germline V CDR1 and CDR2: SQVTM, ANQGSEA. The CDR3 is 13 amino acids. Trimming took 1 base from V and 1 from J; bases not matched to a gene: 0. This chain's CDR3 is CSVEGQGNTEAFF. CDR3 nucleotides: TGCAGCGTTGAAGGACAGGGGAACACTGAAGCTTTCTTT.

This clonotype was observed at least ten times. The chain joins TRBV7-6 to TRBJ2-2; D might be TRBD1 (6 bases). The germline V and J ends were trimmed by 1 base and 3 bases, with 12 bases remaining between them. This CDR3 contains 16 residues. Germline V CDR1 and CDR2: SGHVS, FNYEAQ. DNA of the CDR3: TGTGCCAGCAGCTTAGTCGGGGACATAGACACCGGGGAGCTGTTTTTT. Translation: CASSLVGDIDTGELFF.

Turning to this clonotype: A much larger clonotype is one base distant, so this may be a read error. The chain uses TRBV12-3 or TRBV12-4 and TRBJ2-1; no reliable D call. V lost 5 bases, J lost 5 bases, and 13 bases lay in between. The CDR3 runs to 14 residues. The CDR3 bases are TGTGCCAGCAGTCTGCGGAGAGGTGACAATGAGCAGTTCTTC. As protein: CASSLRRGDNEQFF.

The CDR3 protein is CASSPRTGGAVLQFF. The CDR3 DNA follows: TGTGCCAGCAGCCCTCGGACAGGGGGCGCGGTTCTTCAGTTCTTC. The chain recombines TRBV3-1 with TRBJ2-1, with 11 bases lining up with TRBD1. Germline V gene sequence: CDR1 LGHDT, CDR2 YNNKEL (reference sequence). Trimming took 4 bases from V and 13 from J; bases not matched to a gene: 12. The CDR3 contains 15 residues.

There are many counts of this clonotype. V gene TRBV5-1 combines with J gene TRBJ2-7; TRBD1 matches at 11 bases. V lost 0 bases and J lost 6; bases outside the gene matches: 5. Per the germline V gene, CDR1 is SGHRS and CDR2 is YFSETQ. The CDR3 has 15 amino acids. The CDR3 sequence: CASSLAGTGGGEQYF. In DNA form, the CDR3 reads TGCGCCAGCAGCTTGGCCGGGACAGGGGGTGGCGAGCAGTACTTC.